These 22 T cell receptor beta chains were sequenced from one sample in a study of OX40 agonist ivuxolimab in advanced cancers. Sequenced by immunoSEQ multiplex PCR; TCRdb stores in-frame clones only, minus some. This repertoire shows 57,000 or so clones, about 88% found once; its top ten account for roughly 1.1%. This specimen was CD4+ or CD8+ T cells sorted from blood, taken in a trial of the OX40 agonist ivuxolimab. These receptors came from an adult with an advanced solid tumor such as melanoma, head and neck, liver or kidney cancer.

The chain joins TRBV5-4 to TRBJ2-3; 9 bases line up with TRBD2. The CDR3 runs to 15 residues. With 0 bases clipped from V and 1 base from J, the junction kept 0 bases outside the gene matches. Germline V gives CDR1 SGHNT, CDR2 YYREEE (reference sequence). CDR3 amino acids: CASSLVAGGTDTQYF. The DNA of the CDR3 is TGTGCCAGCAGCTTGGTAGCGGGGGGCACAGATACGCAGTATTTT.

Written as DNA, the CDR3 is TGTGCCAGCTCACCCGGGGCTGGGGCCAACGTCCTGACTTTC. It is translated as CASSPGAGANVLTF. V is TRBV18 and J is TRBJ2-6, with D maybe TRBD2 (5 bases). Germline assignment: CDR1 KGHSH and CDR2 LQKENI. The CDR3 is 14 residues long. V was trimmed by 3 bases and J by 2 bases, leaving 5 bases between them.

This sequence joins TRBV6-5 and TRBJ1-1, with D perhaps TRBD1 (5 bases). Germline loops: CDR1 MNHEY, CDR2 SVGAGI. Trimming cost V 0 bases and J 6 bases, with 11 bases left between them. The CDR3 runs 14 residues. CDR3 DNA sequence: TGTGCCAGCAGTTACTCGATAGGGGTTGCTGAAGCTTTCTTT. It translates to CASSYSIGVAEAFF.

The genes are TRBV6-5 and TRBJ1-2; the D is unclear. Trimming took off 2 bases at V and 7 bases at J, with 14 bases between the two ends. The CDR3 runs 14 residues. From germline, CDR1 is MNHEY and CDR2 SVGAGI. CDR3 protein: CASSYGPREGGYTF. CDR3 nucleotide sequence: TGTGCCAGCAGTTACGGGCCTAGGGAGGGTGGCTACACCTTC.

The chain recombines TRBV7-2 with TRBJ2-7; the D gene could be TRBD1 or TRBD2 (5 bases each). The CDR3 runs to 14 residues. V dropped 8 bases and J dropped 3 bases, with 17 bases sitting between them. CDR1 and CDR2 from the germline V gene are SGHTA and FQGNSA. The CDR3 DNA follows: TGTGCCAGCCGCAAATTAGGGGAGAACTACGAGCAGTACTTC. Amino acids: CASRKLGENYEQYF.

The chain has TRBV7-9 and TRBJ2-1; 10 bases align to TRBD2. The CDR3 consists of 16 residues. V was clipped by 1 base and J by 7 bases; unmatched bases: 7. The V gene's germline CDR1 is SEHNR and CDR2 FQNEAQ (reference sequence). CDR3 amino acids: CASSLVSGGARNEQFF. The CDR3 DNA sequence: TGTGCCAGCAGCTTAGTCAGCGGGGGGGCCAGGAATGAGCAGTTCTTC. Full variable domain (outside the CDR3, taken from reference TRBV7-9 and TRBJ2-1): DTGVSQNPRHKITKRGQNVTFRCDPISEHNRLYWYRQTLGQGPEFLTYFQNEAQLEKSRLLSDRFSAERPKGSFSTLEIQRTEQGDSAMYLCASSLVSGGARNEQFFGPGTRLTVL.

The CDR3 coding sequence is TGTGCCAGCAGCCCGACCTCGGGGGCCAACGTCCTGACTTTC. This gives the protein CASSPTSGANVLTF. This chain connects TRBV7-7 to TRBJ2-6, with D unresolved. This CDR3 is built from 14 residues. Germline V CDR1 and CDR2: SSHAT, FNYEAQ (reference sequence). V was cut by 5 bases and J by 4 bases, with 9 bases left in between.

This chain links TRBV7-2 with TRBJ2-1; 9 bases map to TRBD2. CDR1 SGHTA and CDR2 FQGNSA come from the germline V gene. CDR3 size: 15 residues. Trimming took 5 bases from V and 2 from J; bases not matched to a gene: 4. The CDR3 bases are TGTGCCAGCAGCCGGGGCGGGGGGGCCTACAATGAGCAGTTCTTC. Protein: CASSRGGGAYNEQFF.

The gene calls are TRBV2 and TRBJ1-6; no clear D gene. The CDR3 runs 15 residues. Germline loops: CDR1 SNHLY, CDR2 FYNNEI. Trimming pared 5 bases from V and 9 bases from J, leaving 17 bases between. In nucleotides, the CDR3 is TGTGCCAGCAGTTTAACTGTTGGCTTGTCTTCACCCCTCCACTTT. Translated: CASSLTVGLSSPLHF. Combining the CDR3 with reference TRBV2 and TRBJ1-6 gives the whole variable domain EPEVTQTPSHQVTQMGQEVILRCVPISNHLYFYWYRQILGQKVEFLVSFYNNEISEKSEIFDDQFSVERPDGSNFTLKIRSTKLEDSAMYFCASSLTVGLSSPLHFGNGTRLTVT.

The chain links TRBV10-3 to TRBJ1-2; 10 nucleotides match TRBD1. Germline values: CDR1 ENHRY, CDR2 SYGVKD. The CDR3 is made up of 13 amino acids. V shed 10 bases and J 7 bases; nucleotides not matched to a gene: 9. The chain's CDR3 is CATGGQGISGYTF. The CDR3 DNA sequence: TGTGCCACTGGGGGACAGGGGATTAGTGGCTACACCTTC.

This rearrangement joins TRBV6-5 to TRBJ2-7; 7 bases are a match to TRBD2. The CDR3 covers 12 residues. The germline V gene has CDR1 MNHEY and CDR2 SVGAGI. With V trimmed by 5 bases and J by 9 bases, 7 bases remained unmatched. In nucleotides, the CDR3 is TGTGCCAGCAGTAACCCCGGGGGGAGGCAGTACTTC. Encoded protein: CASSNPGGRQYF.

This clone was observed a handful of times. J is TRBJ1-5 and V is TRBV12-5; TRBD1 might be the D (6 bases). This CDR3 spans 14 amino acids. The germline V gene has CDR1 LGHNT and CDR2 FRNRAP. Trimming pared 3 bases from V and 6 bases from J, leaving 12 bases between. CDR3 DNA sequence: TGTGCTAGTGGTTTAACACAGGGACTTCAGCCCCAGCATTTT. Encoded protein: CASGLTQGLQPQHF.

As DNA, the CDR3 is TGCGCCAGCAGCCAACAGAGGGGCACTGAAGCTTTCTTT. This translates into CASSQQRGTEAFF. The V gene is TRBV4-1, the J gene TRBJ1-1; the D gene is possibly TRBD1 (5 bases). The CDR3 is made up of 13 amino acids. Between the trimmed V and J ends, which lost 2 bases and 4 bases, there was a span of 8 bases. Per germline, CDR1 MGHRA and CDR2 YSYEKL.

The CDR3 loop is CASSPLRTSGGEQFF. CDR3 nucleotide sequence: TGTGCCAGCAGCCCCCTAAGGACTAGCGGGGGTGAGCAGTTCTTC. The V and J genes are TRBV7-3 and TRBJ2-1; TRBD2 agrees at 13 bases. Germline-derived CDR1 and CDR2 are SGHTA and FQGTGA. The V segment lost 5 bases and the J segment 9 bases; nucleotides outside the gene matches: 7. This CDR3 region has 15 residues. The full variable domain, completed using reference TRBV7-3 and TRBJ2-1, is GAGVSQTPSNKVTEKGKYVELRCDPISGHTALYWYRQSLGQGPEFLIYFQGTGAADDSGLPNDRFFAVRPEGSVSTLKIQRTERGDSAVYLCASSPLRTSGGEQFFGPGTRLTVL.

The V call is TRBV5-4, the J call TRBJ2-3; TRBD2 matches at 9 bases. The CDR3 length is 16 residues. The germline CDR1 and CDR2 sequences are SGHNT and YYREEE (reference sequence). V was pared by 2 bases and J by 2 bases, with 6 bases of the junction left unmatched. CDR3 in amino acids: CASSLRLAGNTDTQYF. The CDR3 DNA sequence: TGTGCCAGCAGCTTACGGCTAGCGGGGAACACAGATACGCAGTATTTT.

The CDR3 coding sequence is TGTGCCAGCATCCAAGGGGATAGCAGGGTGGATCAGCCCCAGCATTTT. It codes for CASIQGDSRVDQPQHF. The genes are TRBV21-1 and TRBJ1-5; the DNA was not used to check the table's D call, TRBD1. TRBV21-1 has pseudogene status. CDR3 length: 16 residues.

This chain uses TRBV9 with TRBJ2-7; D ambiguous. The CDR3 has 14 residues. V lost 0 bases to trimming and J lost 7 bases, with 14 bases between them. Per the germline V gene, CDR1 is SGDLS and CDR2 is YYNGEE. In nucleotides, the CDR3 is TGTGCCAGCAGCGTAGGTGGCACAATCGAGGAGCAGTACTTC. Amino acid sequence: CASSVGGTIEEQYF.

The rearrangement joins TRBV7-3 to TRBJ2-3; D might be TRBD1 (6 bases). This CDR3 spans 14 amino acids. Per germline, CDR1 SGHTA and CDR2 FQGTGA. Trimming took off 3 bases at V and 4 bases at J, with 11 bases between the two ends. The CDR3 loop reads CASSLGAGPDTQYF. CDR3 DNA: TGTGCCAGCAGCTTGGGGGCAGGTCCAGATACGCAGTATTTT. Together with reference TRBV7-3 and TRBJ2-3, the CDR3 gives the full variable domain: GAGVSQTPSNKVTEKGKYVELRCDPISGHTALYWYRQSLGQGPEFLIYFQGTGAADDSGLPNDRFFAVRPEGSVSTLKIQRTERGDSAVYLCASSLGAGPDTQYFGPGTRLTVL.

The rearrangement links TRBV28 to TRBJ1-2, with D maybe TRBD1 (5 bases). Germline values: CDR1 MDHEN, CDR2 SYDVKM. V lost 6 bases and J lost 4, with 15 bases in between. This CDR3 has 14 amino acids. The CDR3 DNA reads TGTGCCAGCAGGTTGTCGTCCGGGGCCTATGGCTACACCTTC. Residues: CASRLSSGAYGYTF.

The chain is built from TRBV5-6 and TRBJ1-6, with D maybe TRBD1 (6 bases). The germline V gene encodes CDR1 SGHDT and CDR2 YYEEEE. This CDR3 comprises 14 residues. The V and J ends lost 3 bases and 8 bases respectively, with 12 bases between them. The DNA of the CDR3 is TGTGCCAGCAGCTGGGGGACACAGTATTCACCCCTCCACTTT. It encodes CASSWGTQYSPLHF.

The chain recombines TRBV21-1 with TRBJ1-4. TRBV21-1 corresponds to a pseudogene. The CDR3 is made up of 16 amino acids. In DNA form, the CDR3 reads TGTGCCAGCAGCATAAGGCTTTGCCTTAGCCATGAAAAACTGTTTTTT. Translating gives CASSIRLCLSHEKLFF.

This chain connects TRBV18 to TRBJ1-1, with D maybe TRBD1 (6 bases). The germline V gene has CDR1 KGHSH and CDR2 LQKENI. This CDR3 region has 13 residues. Trimming left V 4 bases short and J 5 bases short, with 11 bases between. This chain's CDR3 is CASSQQGGTEAFF. The DNA for the CDR3 is TGTGCCAGCTCACAACAGGGAGGTACTGAAGCTTTCTTT.